The 28 T cell receptor beta chains below all came from one sample that was sequenced in a study of beta chain features in type 1 diabetes. The isolated RNA, all of it, was reverse transcribed, so expressed TCRB transcripts were what got sequenced. Some clones are missing from TCRdb's copy, which holds only in-frame ones; the method was immunoSEQ multiplex PCR. The table has 70,000 to 90,000 clones, under 35% seen once. Sequenced: stem cell memory CD4+ T cells from blood. The origin of the receptors is a woman aged 18-29 years in good health.

The chain links TRBV29-1 to TRBJ1-2; 8 bases are a match to TRBD1. The V gene end was trimmed by 6 bases and the J gene end by 7 bases; junction bases not matched to a gene: 10. Germline-derived CDR1 and CDR2 are SQVTM and ANQGSEA. CDR3 length: 13 amino acids. The CDR3 spells CSVQRTGSTGYTF. The CDR3 nucleotides are TGCAGCGTCCAAAGGACAGGGAGTACTGGCTACACCTTC.

This sequence joins TRBV5-1 and TRBJ1-2; the D is unclear. The CDR3 extends over 14 amino acids. The germline CDR1 and CDR2 sequences are SGHRS and YFSETQ. V was pared by 0 bases and J by 2 bases, with 8 bases between. The CDR3: CASSLDRINYGYTF. CDR3 bases: TGCGCCAGCAGCTTGGACAGAATCAACTATGGCTACACCTTC.

The chain has TRBV6-1 and TRBJ1-1; D remains unclear. From germline, CDR1 is MNHNS and CDR2 SASEGT. V was clipped by 1 base and J by 0 bases, with 9 bases between them. The CDR3 loop spans 15 amino acids. The CDR3 coding sequence is TGTGCCAGCAGTGAAGGCGGCAGCCTGAACACTGAAGCTTTCTTT. Protein: CASSEGGSLNTEAFF.

This clone came up a few times. The chain uses TRBV5-4 and TRBJ1-1, with TRBD1 identical over 7 bases. V shed 0 bases and J 3 bases; nucleotides not matched to a gene: 8. Germline loops: CDR1 SGHNT, CDR2 YYREEE (reference sequence). The CDR3 totals 16 residues. CDR3 in amino acids: CASSLGQGGGYTEAFF. In nucleotides, the CDR3 is TGTGCCAGCAGCTTGGGACAGGGTGGCGGGTACACTGAAGCTTTCTTT.

This clone was seen a handful of times. The chain carries TRBV5-4 and TRBJ2-5; 12 nucleotides line up with TRBD2. After removal of 0 bases from V and 0 bases from J, the junction contained 6 bases not matched to a gene. The CDR3 has 18 amino acids. Germline V CDR1 and CDR2: SGHNT, YYREEE (reference sequence). The CDR3: CASSLGLAGDTYQETQYF. CDR3 nucleotide sequence: TGTGCCAGCAGCTTGGGACTAGCGGGGGACACGTACCAAGAGACCCAGTACTTC. Drawing the rest from reference TRBV5-4 and TRBJ2-5, the complete variable domain is ETGVTQSPTHLIKTRGQQVTLRCSSQSGHNTVSWYQQALGQGPQFIFQYYREEENGRGNFPPRFSGLQFPNYSSELNVNALELDDSALYLCASSLGLAGDTYQETQYFGPGTRLLVL.

This clone has just a few counts. The rearrangement joins TRBV19 to TRBJ2-1; tentative D call: TRBD2 (6 bases). Germline loops: CDR1 LNHDA, CDR2 SQIVND (reference sequence). Trimming took 1 base from V and 8 from J, leaving 15 bases between them. The CDR3 is 15 residues long. The CDR3 loop reads CASSIGLALLDEQFF. The CDR3 nucleotides read TGTGCCAGTAGTATAGGTCTAGCGTTGCTCGATGAGCAGTTCTTC.

This clone has only a few counts. This sequence joins TRBV5-1 and TRBJ2-1; 8 nucleotides match TRBD1. Germline assignment: CDR1 SGHRS and CDR2 YFSETQ. The CDR3 covers 13 residues. Trimming took 2 bases from V and 10 from J; bases not matched to a gene: 5. The CDR3 bases are TGCGCCAGCAGCTTAGGACAGGGCAGAGAGCAGTTCTTC. As protein: CASSLGQGREQFF.

The table lists this clone with a few counts. Here the CDR3 DNA reads TGTGCCAGCAAGAAACAGGGGATTGGGGGTTATGGCTACACCTTC. Amino acids: CASKKQGIGGYGYTF. The J gene is TRBJ1-2, the V gene TRBV6-5; 7 bases agree with TRBD1. The CDR3 runs 15 residues. V shed 7 bases, J shed 5 bases, and the junction held 13 bases outside the gene matches. In germline, CDR1 is MNHEY, CDR2 SVGAGI.

This clone appeared a few times. The gene calls are TRBV5-4 and TRBJ2-1, with 7 bases matching TRBD1. Losses at the gene ends were 4 bases for V and 5 bases for J; bases not matched to a gene: 12. CDR3 length: 16 amino acids. Germline-derived CDR1 and CDR2 are SGHNT and YYREEE (reference sequence). The CDR3 DNA reads TGTGCCAGCAGCGAGAGACAGGGCAGGCCCAACAATGAGCAGTTCTTC. It encodes CASSERQGRPNNEQFF.

This clone occurred a few times. This rearrangement joins TRBV5-1 to TRBJ2-3; 10 bases line up with TRBD1. V was clipped by 4 bases and J by 3 bases; unmatched bases: 5. The CDR3 runs 15 residues. Germline CDR1 reads SGHRS; CDR2 reads YFSETQ. The CDR3 DNA reads as TGCGCCAGCAGCGATGGACAGGGGGGGACAGATACGCAGTATTTT. It encodes CASSDGQGGTDTQYF.

The chain has TRBV7-9 and TRBJ2-3; TRBD1 matches 9 bases. CDR3 length: 15 amino acids. V lost 6 bases and J lost 5; bases outside the gene matches: 9. CDR1 is SEHNR and CDR2 is FQNEAQ in the germline V gene (reference sequence). The CDR3 is CASSQGQGLVDTQYF. CDR3 sequence (DNA): TGTGCCAGCAGTCAAGGACAGGGGTTGGTAGATACGCAGTATTTT.

This clone occurred once. The chain is built from TRBV10-3 and TRBJ2-7, with 10 positions matching TRBD1. Germline CDR1 is ENHRY and CDR2 is SYGVKD. The V gene end was trimmed by 8 bases and the J gene end by 2 bases; junction bases not matched to a gene: 3. The CDR3 has 13 amino acids. In DNA, the CDR3 is TGTGCCATCTCGGGACAGGGGACCTACGAGCAGTACTTC. Translated: CAISGQGTYEQYF.

This clone has a handful of counts. The CDR3 nucleotides read TGTGCCAGCAGTTACTCGATGGGGAGGGGGTCGTACGAGCAGTACTTC. Translated, it gives CASSYSMGRGSYEQYF. V usage is TRBV6-5 and J usage is TRBJ2-7, with D perhaps TRBD2 (7 bases). The V end lost 0 bases, the J end lost 4 bases, and 16 bases lay between the germline ends. The CDR3 consists of 16 residues. Germline V gene lookup returns CDR1 MNHEY and CDR2 SVGAGI.

The V and J genes are TRBV29-1 and TRBJ2-3; TRBD1 is a possible D gene (5 bases). Trimming stripped 4 bases from V and 6 bases from J, with 8 bases between. The CDR3 spans 11 residues. CDR1 is SQVTM, CDR2 ANQGSEA, per germline. CDR3 residues: CSVVRVDTQYF. The CDR3 DNA sequence: TGCAGCGTTGTCAGGGTGGATACGCAGTATTTT.

This clone was observed a handful of times. The V call is TRBV5-1, the J call TRBJ2-7; 13 bases line up with TRBD2. CDR1 is SGHRS and CDR2 is YFSETQ in the germline V gene. CDR3 length equals 15 residues. V gave up 3 bases and J gave up 7 bases; unmatched junction bases: 7. In DNA form, the CDR3 reads TGCGCCAGCAGCTCCGGGACTAGCGGGGTGTATGAGCAGTACTTC. Translation: CASSSGTSGVYEQYF.

This chain joins TRBV21-1 and TRBJ1-2; TRBD1 is taken as the D call from the table, unchecked against the DNA. TRBV21-1 is a pseudogene. The CDR3 extends over 17 amino acids. CDR3: CASSKALGDRRNYGYTF. The CDR3 DNA reads as TGTGCCAGCAGCAAAGCGCTTGGAGACAGGAGAAACTATGGCTACACCTTC.

This clone has a handful of counts. V gene TRBV5-6 combines with J gene TRBJ1-5; D is unresolved. This CDR3 comprises 13 residues. Trimming pared 4 bases from V and 5 bases from J, leaving 10 bases between. Germline CDR1 is SGHDT and CDR2 is YYEEEE. CDR3 sequence (DNA): TGTGCCAGCAGCCGGAGTGGAGATCAGCCCCAGCATTTT. Translated: CASSRSGDQPQHF. The whole variable domain, filled in from reference TRBV5-6 and TRBJ1-5, reads DAGVTQSPTHLIKTRGQQVTLRCSPKSGHDTVSWYQQALGQGPQFIFQYYEEEERQRGNFPDRFSGHQFPNYSSELNVNALLLGDSALYLCASSRSGDQPQHFGDGTRLSIL.

The chain recombines TRBV19 with TRBJ1-2; D gene unclear. V lost 6 bases and J 7 bases, leaving 18 bases between the germline ends. The CDR3 is 14 residues long. Germline loops: CDR1 LNHDA, CDR2 SQIVND (reference sequence). The CDR3 DNA reads TGTGCCAGTAGGCCTCAGTTTGACTCGGGTGGCTACACCTTC. Amino acid sequence: CASRPQFDSGGYTF. Together with reference TRBV19 and TRBJ1-2, the CDR3 gives the full variable domain: DGGITQSPKYLFRKEGQNVTLSCEQNLNHDAMYWYRQDPGQGLRLIYYSQIVNDFQKGDIAEGYSVSREKKESFPLTVTSAQKNPTAFYLCASRPQFDSGGYTFGSGTRLTVV.

This chain joins TRBV30 and TRBJ2-5; maybe TRBD2 (6 bases). The CDR3 runs to 12 residues. Germline V CDR1 and CDR2: GTSNPN, SVGIG (reference sequence). Trimming left V 3 bases short and J 7 bases short, with 12 bases between. The CDR3 loop is CAWRYTGGTQYF. As DNA, the CDR3 is TGTGCCTGGAGGTATACCGGGGGGACCCAGTACTTC.

The chain carries TRBV30 and TRBJ2-7; the D gene is possibly TRBD2 (6 bases). Germline V gene data show CDR1 as GTSNPN and CDR2 as SVGIG (reference sequence). Deletions cut 2 bases from V and 0 bases from J, with 14 bases between. This CDR3 has 15 residues. The CDR3 nucleotides read TGTGCCTGGAGTTTAGCCGGGACTGGCTCCTACGAGCAGTACTTC. It encodes CAWSLAGTGSYEQYF. Full variable domain (outside the CDR3, taken from reference TRBV30 and TRBJ2-7): SQTIHQWPATLVQPVGSPLSLECTVEGTSNPNLYWYRQAAGRGLQLLFYSVGIGQISSEVPQNLSASRPQDRQFILSSKKLLLSDSGFYLCAWSLAGTGSYEQYFGPGTRLTVT.

This clone has a handful of counts. The chain employs TRBV30 and TRBJ1-2, with D possibly TRBD1 on 5 matching bases. In germline, CDR1 is GTSNPN, CDR2 SVGIG (reference sequence). The germline V and J ends were trimmed by 0 bases and 8 bases, with 10 bases remaining between them. The CDR3 is made up of 12 amino acids. The CDR3 DNA reads as TGTGCCTGGAGTGTCCAGGGTGCCGGCTACACCTTC. Its translation is CAWSVQGAGYTF.

The V call is TRBV7-9, the J call TRBJ2-4, with 10 bases that match TRBD2. The CDR3 consists of 16 residues. Germline CDR1 SEHNR, CDR2 FQNEAQ (reference sequence). The V and J ends lost 4 bases and 3 bases, in that order; junction bases with no gene match: 6. This chain's CDR3 is CASSSSGRAVKNIQYF. The CDR3 nucleotides read TGTGCCAGCAGCTCAAGCGGGAGGGCTGTCAAAAACATTCAGTACTTC.

This clone has just a few counts. The gene calls are TRBV30 and TRBJ2-2; TRBD2 might be the D (6 bases). The CDR3 covers 13 residues. The V gene's germline CDR1 is GTSNPN and CDR2 SVGIG (reference sequence). Trimming pared 8 bases from V and 2 bases from J, leaving 12 bases between. CDR3 sequence (DNA): TGTGCCCGCAGACTAGGAAACACCGGGGAGCTGTTTTTT. It codes for CARRLGNTGELFF.

The CDR3 protein is CASSRGSTDTQYF. CDR3 DNA: TGTGCCAGCAGCAGGGGTAGCACAGATACGCAGTATTTT. The chain uses TRBV5-6 and TRBJ2-3; D possibly corresponds to TRBD1 (5 bases). Germline V gene sequence: CDR1 SGHDT, CDR2 YYEEEE. This CDR3 is 13 amino acids long. V lost 4 bases, J lost 0 bases, and 6 bases lay in between.

The J gene is TRBJ1-2, the V gene TRBV2, with TRBD1 as a possible D gene (6 bases). CDR1 and CDR2 (germline): SNHLY, FYNNEI. The CDR3 contains 12 residues. Trimming pared 7 bases from V and 3 bases from J, leaving 9 bases between. Written as DNA, the CDR3 is TGTGCCAGCACTCAGGGGCACTATGGCTACACCTTC. Translation: CASTQGHYGYTF.

The gene calls are TRBV2 and TRBJ1-2, with D possibly matching TRBD1 (6 bases). The CDR3 sequence is 15 residues long. Looked up from germline, CDR1 is SNHLY and CDR2 is FYNNEI. V gave up 6 bases and J gave up 8 bases, with 22 bases separating them. The CDR3 DNA follows: TGTGCCAGCAGAAACCCTCTCCGGGACATTTACGGCTACACCTTC. This translates into CASRNPLRDIYGYTF.

The chain recombines TRBV7-9 with TRBJ1-6, with unresolved D. This CDR3 contains 13 residues. With 5 bases removed from V and 2 bases from J, the gap between germline ends came to 4 bases. The germline V gene has CDR1 SEHNR and CDR2 FQNEAQ (reference sequence). In DNA, the CDR3 is TGTGCCAGCAGCCCCGCCTATAATTCACCCCTCCACTTT. This translates into CASSPAYNSPLHF.

The J gene is TRBJ1-1, the V gene TRBV2, with D hard to call. V lost 8 bases and J 8 bases, leaving 15 bases between the germline ends. In germline, CDR1 is SNHLY, CDR2 FYNNEI. The CDR3 has 12 amino acids. CDR3 nucleotide sequence: TGTGCCAGCGGCGACGGCCTGCGGGAAGCTTTCTTT. This codes for CASGDGLREAFF.